This section outlines one T cell receptor beta chain sequence together with its context. The specificity of this receptor is unknown. No base-level quality is on record; no much larger clone is a single base apart. Its CDR3 holds 14 amino acids, cysteine through phenylalanine. Solely the CDR3 DNA is kept, with 42 bases framed from the first base. The V and J ends are trimmed by 0 bases and 4 bases, leaving 10 bases between them. CDR1 and CDR2 are read off the germline V gene as MNHEY and SVGAGI. These data are taken from a study of T cell changes during pregnancy in multiple sclerosis (dated by TCRdb to between 2019 and 2020). With respect to the entire study: The study examined how the T cell repertoire changed over the course of pregnancy in women with multiple sclerosis.

Receptor libraries were prepared by the immunoSEQ multiplex PCR assay. TCRdb took this table from immuneACCESS and kept in-frame rearrangements with V and J called. Such tables lack part of the clones; where checked against another copy, unresolved V genes explain under half of the gap, and the rest is unexplained. The sample contains 90,000 to 120,000 clones, less than 95% of them found a single time. The top ten clonotypes cover less than 0.9% of the sample. Here the sequenced sample was peripheral blood, taken in the third trimester of pregnancy. This sequence was found in a female donor in good health, enrolled as a control in a pregnancy study. This chain joins TRBV6-5 to TRBJ2-7; the D gene is unclear. The bases are TGTGCCAGCAGTTACTCCAAGAACTTATACGAGCAGTACTTC. It translates to CASSYSKNLYEQYF.